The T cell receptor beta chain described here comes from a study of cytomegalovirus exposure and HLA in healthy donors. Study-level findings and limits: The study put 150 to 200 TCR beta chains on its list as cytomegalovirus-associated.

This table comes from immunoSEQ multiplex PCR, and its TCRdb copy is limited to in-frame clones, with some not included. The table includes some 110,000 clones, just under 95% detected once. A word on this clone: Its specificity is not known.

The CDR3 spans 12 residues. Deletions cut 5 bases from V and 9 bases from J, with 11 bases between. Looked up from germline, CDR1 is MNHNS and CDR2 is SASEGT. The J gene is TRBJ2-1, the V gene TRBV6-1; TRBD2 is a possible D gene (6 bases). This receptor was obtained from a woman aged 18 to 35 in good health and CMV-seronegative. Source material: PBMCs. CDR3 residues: CASSHQGGEQFF. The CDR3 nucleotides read TGTGCCAGCAGTCATCAGGGAGGTGAGCAGTTCTTC.